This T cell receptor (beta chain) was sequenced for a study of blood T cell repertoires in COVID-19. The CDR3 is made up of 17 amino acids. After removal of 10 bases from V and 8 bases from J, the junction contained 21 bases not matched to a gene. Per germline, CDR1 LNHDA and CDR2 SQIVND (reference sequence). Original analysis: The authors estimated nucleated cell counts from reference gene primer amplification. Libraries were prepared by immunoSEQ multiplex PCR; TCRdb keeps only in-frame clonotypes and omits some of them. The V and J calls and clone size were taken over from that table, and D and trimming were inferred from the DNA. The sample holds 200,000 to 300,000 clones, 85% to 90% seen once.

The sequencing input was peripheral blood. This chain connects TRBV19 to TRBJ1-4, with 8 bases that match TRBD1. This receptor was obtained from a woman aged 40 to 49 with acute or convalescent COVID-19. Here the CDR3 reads CATSVGRGRWVEEKLFF. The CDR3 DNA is TGTGCCACCTCAGTGGGCAGGGGGCGCTGGGTGGAGGAAAAACTGTTTTTT.